A selection of T cell receptor beta chains follows, all from one sample in a study of breast tumors, draining lymph nodes, adjacent tissues. TCRdb ran MiXCR on the multiplex PCR reads and lists one entry per CDR3 protein. The sample has 150,000 to 250,000 distinct CDR3 sequences, approximately 33% seen once. The sequenced sample consisted of axillary lymph node tissue. Receptors were obtained from a female donor with breast cancer. Some clones in this sample may be carry-over from other donors' samples. The conserved cysteine and the conserved F or W are not part of the CDR3 here. Each record gives: V gene, J gene, CDR3 protein.

TRBV7-9	TRBJ1-4	ASSRSGQAAGREKLF
TRBV28	TRBJ2-7	ASRDAYEQY
TRBV12-3/TRBV12-4	TRBJ2-5	ASSLTGTQY
TRBV20-1	TRBJ2-5	SAPIAGGQTQY
TRBV15	TRBJ2-1	ATSRDLEGKQF
TRBV6-2/TRBV6-3	TRBJ1-2	ASSHLRGGYT
TRBV20-1	TRBJ2-7	SADRRSSYEQY
TRBV9	TRBJ2-3	ASNSGAQWDTQY
TRBV6-2/TRBV6-3	TRBJ2-7	ASSPNGAASSYGQY
TRBV20-1	TRBJ2-7	SASPGARDEQY
TRBV20-1	TRBJ1-6	SAKGPQGRNSPLH
TRBV20-1	TRBJ2-3	SAGQRNTDTQY
TRBV6-1	TRBJ2-7	ASSRGINYEQY
TRBV20-1	TRBJ1-4	SALPGLASNEKLF
TRBV5-8	TRBJ2-1	ASSLGLNLNNEQF
TRBV5-1	TRBJ2-3	ASSLLGGSDTQY
TRBV11-2	TRBJ2-6	ASSDRGLGANVLT
TRBV15	TRBJ2-3	ATSTGLTSTDTQY
TRBV20-1	TRBJ1-6	SAAGTGVNSPLH
TRBV2	TRBJ2-5	ASSEGGVAGQETQY
TRBV6-6	TRBJ2-2	ASSHSDGGLF
TRBV5-1	TRBJ2-3	ASKILAGPDTQY